The T cell receptor (beta chain) under discussion was sequenced for a study of beta chain features in type 1 diabetes. This clone was counted a few times. What it binds is not known. Sequencing targeted expressed TCRB transcripts, as all isolated RNA had been reverse transcribed. Sequencing used immunoSEQ multiplex PCR; TCRdb keeps in-frame clones, though not all of them. The data show approximately 250,000 clones, about 9.3% seen once. Study-level findings and limits: Because the template was cDNA, high-expressing cells might be over-represented. Within the patient group, naive, central memory and Treg TCRB repertoires appeared more similar to each other than within healthy donors. Patients with Type 1 diabetes showed moderately but significantly shorter TCRB CDR3s in all four CD4+ subsets.

This CDR3 spans 15 amino acids. The germline CDR1 and CDR2 sequences are SNHLY and FYNNEI. V was pared by 1 base and J by 3 bases, with 4 bases of the junction left unmatched. Sorting based on CD45RO/CCR7/CD25/CD127/CD95/CD27 separated CD4+ naive, central memory, regulatory and stem cell-like memory cells. The J gene is TRBJ2-7, the V gene TRBV2, with 9 bases identical to TRBD1. The source is a woman aged 18-29 years in good health. The sample was naive CD4+ T cells from blood. The CDR3 coding sequence is TGTGCCAGCAGTGAAGAGGGACAGGGCCTCTACGAGCAGTACTTC. Amino acids: CASSEEGQGLYEQYF. Complete variable domain (other parts from reference TRBV2 and TRBJ2-7): EPEVTQTPSHQVTQMGQEVILRCVPISNHLYFYWYRQILGQKVEFLVSFYNNEISEKSEIFDDQFSVERPDGSNFTLKIRSTKLEDSAMYFCASSEEGQGLYEQYFGPGTRLTVT.